Listed below are T cell receptor beta chains from one sample, sequenced in a study of beta chain features in type 1 diabetes. Profiled with immunoSEQ multiplex PCR; TCRdb holds only in-frame clones, not every one. The repertoire holds fewer than 250,000 clones, with about 70% as singletons. The sequenced sample was naive CD4+ T cells from blood. The receptors derive from a man younger than 40 in good health. CDR3s include the opening cysteine and the closing phenylalanine or tryptophan.

TRBV5-4,CASSPSQEYYTDTQYF
TRBV9,CATSTSGSSYNEQFF
TRBV2,CASTLQVLAGNEQFF
TRBV7-2,CASSWGSGRGNNEQFF
TRBV29-1,CSVDTGRAYEQYF
TRBV11-2,CASSSGQGAVAKNIQYF
TRBV29-1,CSVVTGSEQYF
TRBV18,CASSVTPPGDTQYF
TRBV30,CAWSGDYEQYF
TRBV28,CASTSPGETQYF
TRBV18,CASSPGGRGTDTQYF
TRBV10-3,CAISVGPYQETQYF
TRBV5-6,CASSLRPGGGEQFF
TRBV29-1,CSATTGLNTEAFF
TRBV5-1,CASLLDHEQFF
TRBV9,CASSEGPLGYNEQFF
TRBV29-1,CSVEDLSRGKAFF
TRBV10-3,CATTDGSSETQYF
TRBV9,CASSPGLAPHRSSYEQYF
TRBV23-1,CASSHTDRF
TRBV7-8,CASSQRAGRDTQYF
TRBV7-2,CASSPGQASNQPQHF
TRBV29-1,CSVTGQAGGEQYF
TRBV29-1,CSVSGTPKTGGQETQYF
TRBV6-5,CASSRERSTDTQYF
TRBV11-2,CASSGTTGSGSQPQHF
TRBV2,CASSEHSLEQYF
TRBV29-1,CSVESSSGILGNEQFF
TRBV7-9,CASSPRGGLAVQETQYF
TRBV13,CASSPRPEAFF
TRBV7-2,CASSLGLGQGNSPLHF
TRBV30,CAWSNGGAYEQYF
TRBV15,CATSRDRGREAGELFF
TRBV5-1,CASSPSWTEGDEQYF
TRBV15,CATSRDDRNTEAFF
TRBV13,CASSPRWTSAFNEQFF
TRBV7-2,CASSAWKGRQETQYF
TRBV7-9,CASSQDGFLAKNIQYF
TRBV7-2,CASSLEAKKRYTF
TRBV5-1,CASSSGQVGPSEQYF
TRBV7-8,CASSSRPGVKGYGYTF
TRBV29-1,CSVAVSLNTEAFF
TRBV6-5,CASTVAGLNTGELFF
TRBV7-9,CASSLEARLYEQYF
TRBV29-1,CSASRQGALGETQYF
TRBV29-1,CSVAGKARETQYF